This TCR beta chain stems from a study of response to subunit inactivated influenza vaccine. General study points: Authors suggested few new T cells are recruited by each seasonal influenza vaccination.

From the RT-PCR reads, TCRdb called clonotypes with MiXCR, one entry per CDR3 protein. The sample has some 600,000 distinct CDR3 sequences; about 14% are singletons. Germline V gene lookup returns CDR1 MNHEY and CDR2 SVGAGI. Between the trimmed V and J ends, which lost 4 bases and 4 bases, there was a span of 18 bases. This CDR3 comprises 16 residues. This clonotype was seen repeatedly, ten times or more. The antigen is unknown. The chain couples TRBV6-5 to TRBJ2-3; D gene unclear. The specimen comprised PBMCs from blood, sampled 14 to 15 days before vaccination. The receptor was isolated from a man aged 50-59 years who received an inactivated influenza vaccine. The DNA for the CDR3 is TGTGCCAGCAGTTCAGACTTGAGCCTAAACCCAGATACGCAGTATTTT. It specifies CASSSDLSLNPDTQYF.